This T cell receptor (beta chain) was identified during a study of Graves' ophthalmopathy and Graves' hyperthyroidism. The TCR beta CDR3 regions underwent amplification from RNA transcripts. HTBI primers were used in a first-round RT-PCR, which preceded a second-round multiplex PCR. TCRdb re-analysed the multiplex PCR reads in MiXCR, keeping a single row per CDR3 protein. This table has about 740,000 distinct CDR3 sequences, 35% to 50% appearing once. The CDR3 has 13 residues. The germline V gene encodes CDR1 SGHTA and CDR2 FQGTGA. General study results and limits: Sensitivity of 65% to 71% and specificity of about 72% were achieved by the model that predicted ophthalmopathy progression.

Comment on this clonotype: The antigen remains unidentified. This may be a read error: a much more frequent sequence differs by one nucleotide.

In this cohort, patients with other autoimmune diseases, uncontrolled infections, pregnancy or lactation were excluded. V and J are TRBV7-3 and TRBJ1-1; D possibly corresponds to TRBD1 (6 bases). The clonotype was recovered from an adult man with Graves' ophthalmopathy. Sequencing was carried out using peripheral blood. CDR3 protein: CTSRLQGNTEAFF. The CDR3 coding sequence is TGTACCAGCAGACTACAGGGGAACACTGAAGCTTTCTTT.